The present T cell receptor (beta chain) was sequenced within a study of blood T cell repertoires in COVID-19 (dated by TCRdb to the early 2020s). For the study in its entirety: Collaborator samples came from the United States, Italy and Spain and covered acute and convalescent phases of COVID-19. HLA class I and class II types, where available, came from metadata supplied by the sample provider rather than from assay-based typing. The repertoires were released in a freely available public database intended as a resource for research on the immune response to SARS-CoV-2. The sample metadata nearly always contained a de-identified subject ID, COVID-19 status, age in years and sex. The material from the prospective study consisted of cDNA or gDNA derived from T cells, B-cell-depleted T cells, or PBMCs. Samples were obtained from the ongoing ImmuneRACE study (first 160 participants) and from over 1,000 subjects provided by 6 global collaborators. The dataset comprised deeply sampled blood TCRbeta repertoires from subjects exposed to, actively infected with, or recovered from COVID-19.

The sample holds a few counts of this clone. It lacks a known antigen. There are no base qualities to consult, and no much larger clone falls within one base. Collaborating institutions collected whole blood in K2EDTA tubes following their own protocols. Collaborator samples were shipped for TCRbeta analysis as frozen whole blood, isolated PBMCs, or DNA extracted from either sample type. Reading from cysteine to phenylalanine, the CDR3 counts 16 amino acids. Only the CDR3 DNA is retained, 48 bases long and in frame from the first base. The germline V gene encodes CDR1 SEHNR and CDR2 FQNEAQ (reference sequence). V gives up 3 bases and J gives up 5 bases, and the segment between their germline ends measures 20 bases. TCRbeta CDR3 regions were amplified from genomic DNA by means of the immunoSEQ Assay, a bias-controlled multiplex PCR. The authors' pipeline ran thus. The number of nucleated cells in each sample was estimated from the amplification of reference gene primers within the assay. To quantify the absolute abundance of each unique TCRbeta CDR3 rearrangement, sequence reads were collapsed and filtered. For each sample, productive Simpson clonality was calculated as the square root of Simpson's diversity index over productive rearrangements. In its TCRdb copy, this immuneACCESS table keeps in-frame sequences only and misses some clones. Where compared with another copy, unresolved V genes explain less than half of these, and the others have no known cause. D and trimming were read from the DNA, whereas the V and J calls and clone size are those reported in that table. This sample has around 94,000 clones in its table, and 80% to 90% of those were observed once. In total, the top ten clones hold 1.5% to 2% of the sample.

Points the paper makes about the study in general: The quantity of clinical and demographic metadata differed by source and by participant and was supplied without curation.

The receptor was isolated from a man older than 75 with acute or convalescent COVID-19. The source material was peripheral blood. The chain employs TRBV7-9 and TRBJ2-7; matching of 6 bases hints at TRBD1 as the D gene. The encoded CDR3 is CASSFFGGTGKDEQYF. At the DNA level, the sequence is TGTGCCAGCAGCTTTTTTGGTGGAACAGGGAAAGACGAGCAGTACTTC.